Below, 18 T cell receptor beta chains from the same sample are listed, as sequenced in a study of cytomegalovirus exposure and HLA in healthy donors. 13 Jbeta primers and 60 Vbeta primers were used for the PCR. The table came from immunoSEQ multiplex PCR; TCRdb's copy has only in-frame clones and leaves some out. The sample contains 150,000 to 180,000 clones, around 68% of which appear only once. Sequencing was carried out using PBMCs. These TCRs come from a man aged 25 to 40 in good health and CMV-seronegative.

J is TRBJ1-1 and V is TRBV2, with D possibly being TRBD1 (6 bases). Trimming took off 8 bases at V and 4 bases at J, with 14 bases between the two ends. CDR3 length: 13 amino acids. Germline loops: CDR1 SNHLY, CDR2 FYNNEI. The CDR3 DNA reads TGTGCCAGCGACGAGAGGACAGTCACTGAAGCTTTCTTT. As protein: CASDERTVTEAFF.

The chain uses TRBV9 and TRBJ1-2, with 8 bases identical to TRBD1. Germline trimming cut 2 bases from V and 2 bases from J; bases unmatched to any gene: 5. This CDR3 has 15 residues. Germline V lookup: CDR1 SGDLS, CDR2 YYNGEE. The CDR3 protein is CASSVGQVKNYGYTF. The CDR3 DNA reads as TGTGCCAGCAGCGTGGGACAGGTTAAGAACTATGGCTACACCTTC.

This rearrangement joins TRBV29-1 to TRBJ1-2, with D hard to call. Germline CDR1 and CDR2: SQVTM and ANQGSEA. The CDR3 runs to 15 residues. Trimming took off 4 bases at V and 0 bases at J, with 15 bases between the two ends. The CDR3 DNA is TGCAGCGTTGCAGGAAGACCCTTGGCTAACTATGGCTACACCTTC. It specifies CSVAGRPLANYGYTF.

The chain employs TRBV5-6 and TRBJ1-4; the D gene is possibly TRBD1 (6 bases). The CDR3 sequence is 15 residues long. The V gene's germline CDR1 is SGHDT and CDR2 YYEEEE. V was cut by 3 bases and J by 5 bases, with 14 bases left in between. CDR3 sequence: CASSSLGTINEKLFF. The CDR3 bases are TGTGCCAGCAGCTCCCTGGGGACAATAAATGAAAAACTGTTTTTT.

V and J are TRBV28 and TRBJ1-5; TRBD1 agrees at 8 bases. The CDR3 length is 16 residues. J was trimmed by 2 bases and V by 7 bases; bases with no gene match: 10. Germline lookup yields CDR1 MDHEN and CDR2 SYDVKM. The CDR3 region is CASIQTQGAGNQPQHF. The DNA for the CDR3 is TGTGCCAGCATCCAGACCCAGGGGGCGGGCAATCAGCCCCAGCATTTT.

V and J are TRBV7-9 and TRBJ2-2; 7 positions match TRBD2. Germline lookup yields CDR1 SEHNR and CDR2 FQNEAQ (reference sequence). V was clipped by 8 bases and J by 2 bases; unmatched bases: 2. The CDR3 runs 13 residues. The CDR3 loop reads CASGGGNTGELFF. CDR3 coding DNA: TGTGCCAGCGGGGGGGGAAACACCGGGGAGCTGTTTTTT.

The chain couples TRBV6-1 to TRBJ1-4, with D uncertain. Germline values: CDR1 MNHNS, CDR2 SASEGT. V gave up 0 bases and J gave up 5 bases, with 7 bases separating them. This CDR3 region has 14 residues. The CDR3 sequence is CASSEAGRNEKLFF. For the CDR3, the DNA is TGTGCCAGCAGTGAAGCAGGCAGGAATGAAAAACTGTTTTTT.

The chain recombines TRBV6-5 with TRBJ1-3, with D unclear. CDR1 and CDR2 (germline): MNHEY, SVGAGI. The CDR3 length is 15 residues. Trimming stripped 4 bases from V and 2 bases from J, with 12 bases between. The DNA of the CDR3 is TGTGCCAGCAGTTTGAAGAGGGCGGCTGGAAACACCATATATTTT. Protein product: CASSLKRAAGNTIYF.

The chain is built from TRBV6-1 and TRBJ1-5; 8 bases match TRBD1. The CDR3 length is 14 residues. The germline V gene has CDR1 MNHNS and CDR2 SASEGT. V was pared by 5 bases and J by 6 bases, with 6 bases of the junction left unmatched. DNA for the CDR3: TGTGCCAGCAGTCCCGGACAGGGAAGTCAGCCCCAGCATTTT. Its translation is CASSPGQGSQPQHF.

This chain uses TRBV28 with TRBJ1-1; D call uncertain. The CDR3 is 14 amino acids. Germline V CDR1 and CDR2: MDHEN, SYDVKM. V was pared by 5 bases and J by 2 bases, with 12 bases between. The CDR3 nucleotides read TGTGCCAGCAGTACCAGGACTAGAAACACTGAAGCTTTCTTT. This sequence encodes CASSTRTRNTEAFF.

The table lists this clone with a count of one. The chain uses TRBV2 and TRBJ2-1; D is possibly TRBD1 (5 bases). Germline CDR1 SNHLY, CDR2 FYNNEI. This CDR3 has 13 amino acids. Trimming removed 2 bases from V and 7 bases from J, with 9 bases in between. CDR3 loop: CASSELKGNEQFF. The CDR3 nucleotides read TGTGCCAGCAGTGAACTGAAGGGGAATGAGCAGTTCTTC. Full variable domain (remainder filled in from reference TRBV2 and TRBJ2-1): EPEVTQTPSHQVTQMGQEVILRCVPISNHLYFYWYRQILGQKVEFLVSFYNNEISEKSEIFDDQFSVERPDGSNFTLKIRSTKLEDSAMYFCASSELKGNEQFFGPGTRLTVL.

The chain has TRBV5-1 and TRBJ2-7; 7 bases are shared with TRBD1. Trimming at V came to 3 bases and at J to 3 bases, leaving 3 bases not matched to a gene. Germline-derived CDR1 and CDR2 are SGHRS and YFSETQ. The CDR3 length is 13 residues. The CDR3 DNA sequence: TGCGCCAGCAGCTCAAGACAGGGCTACGAGCAGTACTTC. Protein: CASSSRQGYEQYF.

This clone was observed once. The chain has TRBV5-1 and TRBJ2-7; 7 bases map to TRBD1. After removal of 5 bases from V and 2 bases from J, the junction contained 7 bases not matched to a gene. The CDR3 length is 14 residues. Germline V gives CDR1 SGHRS, CDR2 YFSETQ. This CDR3 is CASSATGTAYEQYF. DNA for the CDR3: TGCGCCAGCAGTGCGACGGGGACAGCCTACGAGCAGTACTTC.

V and J are TRBV11-2 and TRBJ1-5; possible D gene TRBD1, 5 bases. Trimming took 3 bases from V and 6 from J, leaving 12 bases between them. Germline V gene data show CDR1 as SGHAT and CDR2 as FQNNGV. The CDR3 has 14 residues. The CDR3 spells CASSFGGAGQPQHF. The CDR3 nucleotides read TGTGCCAGCAGCTTTGGAGGGGCTGGTCAGCCCCAGCATTTT.

The chain is built from TRBV5-6 and TRBJ1-1, with D possibly being TRBD1 (5 bases). Germline V gene lookup returns CDR1 SGHDT and CDR2 YYEEEE. The CDR3 sequence is 15 residues long. Between the trimmed V and J ends, which lost 2 bases and 5 bases, there was a span of 16 bases. For the CDR3, the DNA is TGTGCCAGCAGCTTCCGAGGAGGCGGGGGGACTGAAGCTTTCTTT. Protein sequence: CASSFRGGGGTEAFF. The complete variable domain, with remaining parts taken from reference TRBV5-6 and TRBJ1-1, reads DAGVTQSPTHLIKTRGQQVTLRCSPKSGHDTVSWYQQALGQGPQFIFQYYEEEERQRGNFPDRFSGHQFPNYSSELNVNALLLGDSALYLCASSFRGGGGTEAFFGQGTRLTVV.

The genes are TRBV27 and TRBJ1-1; a weak D match, TRBD1 (5 bases). Deletions cut 5 bases from V and 0 bases from J, with 10 bases between. This CDR3 region has 14 residues. Germline V gene sequence: CDR1 MNHEY, CDR2 SMNVEV (reference sequence). The CDR3 protein is CASSPGVMNTEAFF. The CDR3 coding sequence is TGTGCCAGCAGTCCGGGGGTGATGAACACTGAAGCTTTCTTT.

This chain joins TRBV9 and TRBJ2-7; D is perhaps TRBD1 (7 bases). The germline V gene has CDR1 SGDLS and CDR2 YYNGEE. The V end lost 5 bases, the J end lost 2 bases, and 17 bases lay between the germline ends. This CDR3 spans 15 amino acids. The CDR3: CASRRGQLGAYEQYF. DNA of the CDR3: TGTGCCAGCAGGCGGGGACAGTTGGGGGCCTACGAGCAGTACTTC.

The chain recombines TRBV28 with TRBJ1-3; no clear D. Between the trimmed V and J ends, which lost 3 bases and 2 bases, there was a span of 8 bases. The germline V gene encodes CDR1 MDHEN and CDR2 SYDVKM. The CDR3 is made up of 14 amino acids. The CDR3 DNA reads TGTGCCAGCAGTTTGCACAATACTGGAAACACCATATATTTT. Translated, it gives CASSLHNTGNTIYF.